The 26 T cell receptor beta chains presented below share a single source sample, sequenced in a study of blood T cell repertoires in COVID-19. TCRdb keeps only in-frame clones here, not all; method: immunoSEQ multiplex PCR. Here the sample spans 150,000 to 160,000 clones, roughly 84% being singletons. Sequencing used peripheral blood. These receptors originate from a man in his 60s with COVID-19, enrolled during active disease.

CDR3 sequence (DNA): TGCAGCGGTCAGCGGGAGACCCGTGAAGCTTTCTTT. It codes for CSGQRETREAFF. The chain has TRBV29-1 and TRBJ1-1; D remains ambiguous. With 7 bases removed from V and 7 bases from J, the gap between germline ends came to 16 bases. CDR1 is SQVTM, CDR2 ANQGSEA, per germline. CDR3 length equals 12 residues.

V and J are TRBV11-3 and TRBJ2-2, with 11 bases matching TRBD1. The CDR3 has 18 residues. The germline V gene encodes CDR1 SGHNT and CDR2 YENEEA. Unmatched junction bases numbered 9, after V lost 3 bases and J lost 3 bases. This chain's CDR3 is CASSFPGPGQGDTGELFF. The DNA for the CDR3 is TGTGCCAGCAGCTTCCCGGGACCGGGACAGGGGGACACCGGGGAGCTGTTTTTT. Variable domain in full (rest from reference TRBV11-3 and TRBJ2-2): EAGVVQSPRYKIIEKKQPVAFWCNPISGHNTLYWYLQNLGQGPELLIRYENEEAVDDSQLPKDRFSAERLKGVDSTLKIQPAELGDSAVYLCASSFPGPGQGDTGELFFGEGSRLTVL.

The rearrangement links TRBV19 to TRBJ1-1, with D perhaps matching TRBD1 (5 bases). Germline V lookup: CDR1 LNHDA, CDR2 SQIVND (reference sequence). The CDR3 sequence is 14 residues long. V dropped 7 bases and J dropped 2 bases, with 14 bases sitting between them. The CDR3: CASTPGYGNTEAFF. Here the CDR3 DNA reads TGTGCCAGTACCCCAGGGTACGGAAACACTGAAGCTTTCTTT.

The chain joins TRBV19 to TRBJ1-3; D gene uncertain. CDR1 and CDR2 (germline): LNHDA, SQIVND (reference sequence). The V and J ends lost 6 bases and 8 bases respectively, with 20 bases between them. CDR3 size: 15 residues. The CDR3: CASSLRARLEDTIYF. The CDR3 nucleotides are TGTGCCAGTAGCCTTCGTGCGCGTTTAGAGGACACCATATATTTT.

The rearrangement uses TRBV10-3 and TRBJ2-3, with D possibly matching TRBD1 (6 bases). This CDR3 region has 12 residues. Trimming took off 9 bases at V and 2 bases at J, with 9 bases between the two ends. Germline lookup yields CDR1 ENHRY and CDR2 SYGVKD. The CDR3 here is CAIQGSTDTQYF. As DNA, the CDR3 is TGTGCCATACAGGGATCCACAGATACGCAGTATTTT.

In this sample, this clone turned up a few times. V gene TRBV14 combines with J gene TRBJ2-3; weak D call: TRBD1 (7 bases). Germline CDR1 reads SGHDN; CDR2 reads FVKESK. Trimming removed 2 bases from V and 6 bases from J, with 9 bases in between. The CDR3 contains 13 residues. CDR3 sequence (DNA): TGTGCCAGCAGCCAATCAGGGGGGGATACGCAGTATTTT. Encoded protein: CASSQSGGDTQYF.

The V call is TRBV5-5, the J call TRBJ2-7, with D hard to call. CDR1 SGHKS and CDR2 YYEKEE come from the germline V gene (reference sequence). V was cut by 0 bases and J by 4 bases, with 11 bases left in between. This CDR3 is built from 14 residues. The CDR3 is CASSLDAFGYEQYF. CDR3 nucleotide sequence: TGTGCCAGCAGCTTGGACGCTTTCGGGTACGAGCAGTACTTC.

This chain uses TRBV7-2 with TRBJ2-4; D perhaps matches TRBD1 (5 bases). Trimming took off 7 bases at V and 1 base at J, with 8 bases between the two ends. CDR1 is SGHTA and CDR2 is FQGNSA in the germline V gene. The CDR3 totals 13 residues. DNA of the CDR3: TGTGCCAGCACAGGGTTTGCCAAAAACATTCAGTACTTC. This gives the protein CASTGFAKNIQYF.

The gene calls are TRBV6-4 and TRBJ2-1, with 12 bases matching TRBD2. The CDR3 has 15 residues. Germline assignment: CDR1 MRHNA and CDR2 SNTAGT. J lost 7 bases, V lost 5 bases, and 6 bases had no gene match. CDR3 sequence: CASSPTSGSRNEQFF. The CDR3 bases are TGTGCCAGCAGTCCGACTAGCGGGAGTAGGAATGAGCAGTTCTTC.

The chain carries TRBV5-6 and TRBJ2-7, with D possibly matching TRBD2 (6 bases). Germline CDR1 is SGHDT and CDR2 is YYEEEE. V was shortened by 0 bases and J by 2 bases, with 15 bases between the two germline ends. This CDR3 region has 16 residues. The CDR3 DNA sequence: TGTGCCAGCAGCTTGGATGGTCGGGAGCTGGCCTACGAGCAGTACTTC. Encoded protein: CASSLDGRELAYEQYF.

The chain uses TRBV7-2 and TRBJ1-3, with unresolved D. The CDR3 covers 14 residues. Trimming removed 8 bases from V and 0 bases from J, with 11 bases in between. The V gene's germline CDR1 is SGHTA and CDR2 FQGNSA. The CDR3 DNA reads TGTGCCAGCCGAGGTCAGCGCTCTGGAAACACCATATATTTT. Its protein is CASRGQRSGNTIYF. Using reference TRBV7-2 and TRBJ1-3 for the parts outside the CDR3, the full variable domain is GAGVSQSPSNKVTEKGKDVELRCDPISGHTALYWYRQSLGQGLEFLIYFQGNSAPDKSGLPSDRFSAERTGGSVSTLTIQRTQQEDSAVYLCASRGQRSGNTIYFGEGSWLTVV.

The chain couples TRBV25-1 to TRBJ2-6, with a possible D match to TRBD1 (6 bases). V gave up 5 bases and J gave up 0 bases, with 14 bases separating them. Germline loops: CDR1 MGHDK, CDR2 SYGVNS. The CDR3 length is 17 residues. The DNA of the CDR3 is TGTGCCAGCAGTCCTACCCTGACAGGCTCTGGGGCCAACGTCCTGACTTTC. It yields the protein CASSPTLTGSGANVLTF.

Comments on this clone: One end of the junction does not line up with germline, which may come from a read error. The chain has TRBV7-2 and TRBJ2-7; tentatively, D is TRBD2 (5 bases). Germline CDR1 reads SGHTA; CDR2 reads FQGNSA. The CDR3 is 13 residues long. The DNA of the CDR3 is TGTGCCAGCAGCTTGCGGACCCCGGGAAGCACTGACTTC. Its translation: CASSLRTPGSTDF.

This clone appeared a few times. A read error may account for a junction end that differs from germline. This chain links TRBV29-1 with TRBJ1-2, with 10 bases lining up with TRBD1. This CDR3 comprises 12 residues. Germline values: CDR1 SQVTM, CDR2 ANQGSEA. In DNA form, the CDR3 reads TGCAGCGCCTCCGGGACAGGGGAGCCCGGGGGATTC. Encoded protein: CSASGTGEPGGF.

The chain recombines TRBV4-3 with TRBJ2-1, with 7 bases that match TRBD1. CDR3 size: 16 residues. Germline V gene sequence: CDR1 LGHNA, CDR2 YSLEER. With V trimmed by 0 bases and J by 7 bases, 9 bases remained unmatched. The CDR3 protein is CASSQDLRGLRNEQFF. The DNA of the CDR3 is TGCGCCAGCAGCCAAGATCTAAGGGGGCTAAGGAATGAGCAGTTCTTC.

In its sample, this clone was seen once. V is TRBV9 and J is TRBJ1-2; D ambiguous. Trimming took 2 bases from V and 3 from J, leaving 8 bases between them. The CDR3 runs 13 residues. Germline CDR1 SGDLS, CDR2 YYNGEE. CDR3 in amino acids: CASSVVADYGYTF. The CDR3 DNA sequence: TGTGCCAGCAGCGTTGTAGCTGACTATGGCTACACCTTC. Drawing the rest from reference TRBV9 and TRBJ1-2, the complete variable domain is DSGVTQTPKHLITATGQRVTLRCSPRSGDLSVYWYQQSLDQGLQFLIQYYNGEERAKGNILERFSAQQFPDLHSELNLSSLELGDSALYFCASSVVADYGYTFGSGTRLTVV.

The chain uses TRBV7-9 and TRBJ1-5, with D possibly being TRBD1 (6 bases). CDR3 length equals 14 residues. Germline loops: CDR1 SEHNR, CDR2 FQNEAQ (reference sequence). Trimming cost V 5 bases and J 3 bases, with 11 bases left between them. Here the CDR3 DNA reads TGTGCCAGCAGCCCAGACAGGTTCAATCAGCCCCAGCATTTT. Amino acid sequence: CASSPDRFNQPQHF. The whole variable domain, filled in from reference TRBV7-9 and TRBJ1-5, reads DTGVSQNPRHKITKRGQNVTFRCDPISEHNRLYWYRQTLGQGPEFLTYFQNEAQLEKSRLLSDRFSAERPKGSFSTLEIQRTEQGDSAMYLCASSPDRFNQPQHFGDGTRLSIL.

V is TRBV27 and J is TRBJ1-2; D is undetermined. Per germline, CDR1 MNHEY and CDR2 SMNVEV (reference sequence). Trimming cost V 4 bases and J 2 bases, with 17 bases left between them. The CDR3 loop spans 16 amino acids. The DNA for the CDR3 is TGTGCCAGCAGTTCAAACAGCTTCGCGATCAACTATGGCTACACCTTC. Translation gives CASSSNSFAINYGYTF.

This clone was detected once. The chain employs TRBV18 and TRBJ2-3, with TRBD1 matching 8 bases. Germline-derived CDR1 and CDR2 are KGHSH and LQKENI. V shed 2 bases and J 4 bases; nucleotides not matched to a gene: 8. The CDR3 runs 16 residues. CDR3 DNA: TGTGCCAGCTCACCAGGGTTAGGACAGGGACCAGATACGCAGTATTTT. As protein: CASSPGLGQGPDTQYF.

This chain links TRBV12-3 or TRBV12-4 with TRBJ1-5; D is unresolved. The V end was cut by 3 bases, the J end by 4 bases, with 7 bases between. This CDR3 is 13 amino acids long. CDR3 in amino acids: CASSLQDNQPQHF. The CDR3 bases are TGTGCCAGCAGTTTGCAGGATAATCAGCCCCAGCATTTT.

This chain links TRBV7-2 with TRBJ2-1; 8 positions agree with TRBD2. With 1 base clipped from V and 0 bases from J, the junction kept 11 bases outside the gene matches. Germline lookup yields CDR1 SGHTA and CDR2 FQGNSA. The CDR3 has 19 residues. The CDR3, as DNA: TGTGCCAGCAGCTTAGTTCCAGCGGGGGCAGCGAGCTCCTACAATGAGCAGTTCTTC. It specifies CASSLVPAGAASSYNEQFF.

The gene calls are TRBV5-1 and TRBJ2-5, with D perhaps matching TRBD1 (6 bases). The CDR3 is 13 residues long. Germline V CDR1 and CDR2: SGHRS, YFSETQ. V shed 4 bases and J shed 0 bases, with 7 bases lying between them. The CDR3 nucleotides read TGCGCCAGCAGCCGGACAGACCAAGAGACCCAGTACTTC. Amino acid sequence: CASSRTDQETQYF.

The chain uses TRBV5-1 and TRBJ2-1, with 7 bases that match TRBD2. The length of the CDR3 is 14 residues. The V gene's germline CDR1 is SGHRS and CDR2 YFSETQ. V lost 7 bases to trimming and J lost 3 bases; unmatched junction nucleotides: 7. The chain's CDR3 is CASQSAGFYNEQFF. DNA of the CDR3: TGCGCCAGCCAGTCAGCGGGGTTCTACAATGAGCAGTTCTTC.

This sequence joins TRBV19 and TRBJ1-5; D is unclear. V dropped 0 bases and J dropped 5 bases, with 14 bases sitting between them. CDR1 is LNHDA and CDR2 is SQIVND in the germline V gene (reference sequence). This CDR3 comprises 16 residues. The CDR3 DNA is TGTGCCAGTAGTATAGATGGGCAGGTCGGGGATCAGCCCCAGCATTTT. It codes for CASSIDGQVGDQPQHF.

The genes are TRBV29-1 and TRBJ1-1; 8 nucleotides agree with TRBD1. Germline CDR1 reads SQVTM; CDR2 reads ANQGSEA. With V trimmed by 7 bases and J by 0 bases, 4 bases remained unmatched. The CDR3 sequence is 13 residues long. The CDR3 DNA reads as TGCAGCGGTAGACAGGGGCTGAACACTGAAGCTTTCTTT. It encodes CSGRQGLNTEAFF.

The chain combines TRBV19 with TRBJ2-7; maybe TRBD2 (6 bases). V lost 3 bases to trimming and J lost 2 bases, with 14 bases between them. This CDR3 contains 15 residues. Germline V gene lookup returns CDR1 LNHDA and CDR2 SQIVND (reference sequence). The CDR3 DNA sequence: TGTGCCAGTAGTATCGGGCTAGCGAGGGCCTACGAGCAGTACTTC. This encodes CASSIGLARAYEQYF. Combining the CDR3 with reference TRBV19 and TRBJ2-7 gives the whole variable domain DGGITQSPKYLFRKEGQNVTLSCEQNLNHDAMYWYRQDPGQGLRLIYYSQIVNDFQKGDIAEGYSVSREKKESFPLTVTSAQKNPTAFYLCASSIGLARAYEQYFGPGTRLTVT.